The clone carrying this T cell receptor beta chain was recorded a few times. This specimen comes from a study of identical twins. Germline V gives CDR1 LGHDT, CDR2 YNNKEL (reference sequence). The CDR3 has 12 amino acids. The V gene lost 6 bases and the J gene lost 6 bases, with 10 bases spanning the gap. TCRdb re-called the 5' RACE reads with MiXCR, one entry per CDR3 protein. The profile covers 400,000 to 550,000 distinct CDR3 sequences, with over 11% appearing a single time and 0.8% to 1% taken by the ten largest. These records were also assigned to another study, of yellow fever vaccine responses in identical twins.

This TCR was recovered from a woman between 18 and 30 years old in good health. Material for sequencing was CD4+ T cells sorted from blood. This rearrangement joins TRBV3-1 to TRBJ2-3; D gene unclear. Here the CDR3 DNA reads TGTGCCAGCAGTCAAACCGTGGATACGCAGTATTTT. This translates into CASSQTVDTQYF.